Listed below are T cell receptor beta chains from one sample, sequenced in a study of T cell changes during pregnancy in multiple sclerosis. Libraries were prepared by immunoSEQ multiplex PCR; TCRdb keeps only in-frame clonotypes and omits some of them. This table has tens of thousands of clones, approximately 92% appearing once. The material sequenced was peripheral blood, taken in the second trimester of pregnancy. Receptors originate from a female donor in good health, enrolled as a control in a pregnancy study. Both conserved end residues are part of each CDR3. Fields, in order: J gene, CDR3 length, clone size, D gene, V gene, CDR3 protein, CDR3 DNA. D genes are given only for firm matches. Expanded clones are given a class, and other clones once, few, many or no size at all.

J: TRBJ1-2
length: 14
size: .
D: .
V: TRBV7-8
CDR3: CASKEYGLNYGYTF
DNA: TGTGCCAGCAAGGAGTACGGACTGAACTATGGCTACACCTTC

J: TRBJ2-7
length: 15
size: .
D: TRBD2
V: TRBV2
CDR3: CASSRAGDSSYEQYF
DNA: TGTGCCAGCAGTCGAGCGGGGGACTCATCCTACGAGCAGTACTTC

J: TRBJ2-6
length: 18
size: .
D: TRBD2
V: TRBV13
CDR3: CASSPLGLAGVGANVLTF
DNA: TGTGCCAGCAGCCCGTTGGGACTAGCGGGGGTCGGGGCCAACGTCCTGACTTTC

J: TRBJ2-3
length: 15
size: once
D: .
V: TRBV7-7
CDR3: CASSPGLSNTDTQYF
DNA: TGTGCCAGCAGCCCGGGACTTTCAAACACAGATACGCAGTATTTT

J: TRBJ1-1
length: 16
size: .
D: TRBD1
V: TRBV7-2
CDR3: CASSRDSQIRATEAFF
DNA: TGTGCCAGCAGCCGGGACAGCCAAATCCGGGCCACTGAAGCTTTCTTT

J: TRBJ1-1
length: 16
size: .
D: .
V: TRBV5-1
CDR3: CASSLGWGRVNTEAFF
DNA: TGCGCCAGCAGCTTGGGGTGGGGGAGGGTGAACACTGAAGCTTTCTTT

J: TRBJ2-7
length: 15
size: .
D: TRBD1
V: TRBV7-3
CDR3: CASSRSQGLTYEQYF
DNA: TGTGCCAGCAGCCGGTCACAGGGGCTAACCTACGAGCAGTACTTC

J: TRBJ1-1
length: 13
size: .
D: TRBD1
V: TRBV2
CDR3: CASRYTGATEAFF
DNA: TGTGCCAGCAGGTACACAGGGGCCACTGAAGCTTTCTTT

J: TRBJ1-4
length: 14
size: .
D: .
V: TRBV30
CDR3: CAWSNGRGNEKLFF
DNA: TGTGCCTGGAGTAACGGACGGGGGAATGAAAAACTGTTTTTT

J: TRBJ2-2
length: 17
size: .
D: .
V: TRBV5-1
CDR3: CASSPDGGGLRGGELFF
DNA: TGCGCCAGCAGCCCGGACGGCGGGGGCCTGCGAGGCGGGGAGCTGTTTTTT

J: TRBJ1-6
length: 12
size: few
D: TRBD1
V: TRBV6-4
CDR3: CASMDRSSPLHF
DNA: TGTGCCAGCATGGACAGGAGTTCACCCCTCCACTTT

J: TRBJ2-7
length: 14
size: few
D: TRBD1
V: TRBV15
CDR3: CATSGRQGAYEQYF
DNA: TGTGCCACCAGCGGGCGACAGGGGGCCTACGAGCAGTACTTC

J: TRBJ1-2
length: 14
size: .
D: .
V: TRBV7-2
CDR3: CASSLTSGRYGYTF
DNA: TGTGCCAGCAGCTTAACTTCAGGGCGGTATGGCTACACCTTC

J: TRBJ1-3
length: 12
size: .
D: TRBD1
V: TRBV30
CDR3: CAWGQGINTIYF
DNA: TGTGCCTGGGGACAGGGTATAAACACCATATATTTT

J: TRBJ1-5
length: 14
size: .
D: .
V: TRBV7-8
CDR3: CASSKRGFDQPQHF
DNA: TGTGCCAGCAGCAAAAGGGGGTTCGATCAGCCCCAGCATTTT

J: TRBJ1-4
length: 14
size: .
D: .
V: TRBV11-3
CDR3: CASSPTTGNEKLFF
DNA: TGTGCCAGCAGCCCGACTACGGGGAATGAAAAACTGTTTTTT

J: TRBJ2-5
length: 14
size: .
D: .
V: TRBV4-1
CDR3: CASSQSTGIETQYF
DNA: TGCGCCAGCAGCCAGTCCACAGGGATCGAGACCCAGTACTTC

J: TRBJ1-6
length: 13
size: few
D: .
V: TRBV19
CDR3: CASSTQGRSPLHF
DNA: TGTGCCAGTAGTACGCAAGGGAGGTCACCCCTCCACTTT

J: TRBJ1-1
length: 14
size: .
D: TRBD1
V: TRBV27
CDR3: CASSRQGPNTEAFF
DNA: TGTGCCAGCAGCCGACAGGGGCCGAACACTGAAGCTTTCTTT

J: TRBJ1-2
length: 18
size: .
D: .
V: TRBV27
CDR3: CASSLRGGVGGTNYGYTF
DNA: TGTGCCAGCAGTTTACGGGGGGGGGTCGGCGGGACTAACTATGGCTACACCTTC

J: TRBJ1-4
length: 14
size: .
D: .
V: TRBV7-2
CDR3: CASSSSGVQEKLFF
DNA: TGTGCCAGCAGTTCGTCCGGGGTCCAGGAAAAACTGTTTTTT

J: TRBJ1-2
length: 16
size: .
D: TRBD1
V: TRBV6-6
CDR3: CASSTPGQGKMNGYTF
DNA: TGTGCCAGCAGTACCCCGGGACAGGGGAAGATGAATGGCTACACCTTC

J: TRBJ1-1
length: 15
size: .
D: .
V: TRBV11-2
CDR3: CASSLDRAANTEAFF
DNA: TGTGCCAGCAGCTTAGACAGGGCCGCGAACACTGAAGCTTTCTTT

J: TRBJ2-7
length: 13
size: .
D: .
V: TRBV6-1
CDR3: CASSERGNYEQYF
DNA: TGTGCCAGCAGTGAACGGGGTAACTACGAGCAGTACTTC

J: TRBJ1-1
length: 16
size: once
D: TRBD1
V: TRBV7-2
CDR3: CASSLARGQGNTEAFF
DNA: TGTGCCAGCAGCTTAGCGCGCGGACAGGGGAACACTGAAGCTTTCTTT

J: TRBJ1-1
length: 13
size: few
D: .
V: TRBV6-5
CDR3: CASSYYEGYEAFF
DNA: TGTGCCAGCAGTTATTACGAGGGCTATGAAGCTTTCTTT

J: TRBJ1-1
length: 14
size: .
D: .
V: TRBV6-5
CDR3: CASSYASQNTEAFF
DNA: TGTGCCAGCAGTTACGCCTCACAGAACACTGAAGCTTTCTTT

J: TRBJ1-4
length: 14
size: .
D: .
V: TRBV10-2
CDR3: CASSESYRVMKLFF
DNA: TGCGCCAGCAGTGAGTCGTACAGGGTGATGAAACTGTTTTTT

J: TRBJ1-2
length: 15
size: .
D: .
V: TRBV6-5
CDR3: CASSSAGGARYGYTF
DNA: TGTGCCAGCAGCTCCGCCGGGGGGGCGAGATATGGCTACACCTTC

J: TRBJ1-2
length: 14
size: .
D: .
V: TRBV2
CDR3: CASRVAALNYGYTF
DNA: TGTGCCAGCAGGGTTGCGGCGCTTAACTATGGCTACACCTTC

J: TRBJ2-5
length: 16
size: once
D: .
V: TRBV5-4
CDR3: CASSPGSGGTQETQYF
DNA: TGTGCCAGCAGCCCGGGGAGTGGGGGGACCCAAGAGACCCAGTACTTC

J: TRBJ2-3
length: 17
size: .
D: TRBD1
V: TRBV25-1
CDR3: CASSESRTGSYADTQYF
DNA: TGTGCCAGCAGTGAATCCCGGACAGGGTCTTACGCAGATACGCAGTATTTT

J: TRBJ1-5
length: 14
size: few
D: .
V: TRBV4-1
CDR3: CASSQGGTVQPQHF
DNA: TGCGCCAGCAGCCAAGGAGGTACGGTTCAGCCCCAGCATTTT

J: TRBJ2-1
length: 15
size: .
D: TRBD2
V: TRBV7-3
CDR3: CASSPRGLPYNEQFF
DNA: TGTGCCAGCAGCCCCCGGGGACTACCGTACAATGAGCAGTTCTTC

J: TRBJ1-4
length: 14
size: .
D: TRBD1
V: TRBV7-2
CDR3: CASSLGTGFEKLFF
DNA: TGTGCCAGCAGCTTAGGGACAGGCTTCGAAAAACTGTTTTTT

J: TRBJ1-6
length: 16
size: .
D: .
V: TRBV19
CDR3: CASSRAGAGTRSPLHF
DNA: TGTGCCAGTAGCCGGGCGGGGGCAGGGACACGTTCACCCCTCCACTTT

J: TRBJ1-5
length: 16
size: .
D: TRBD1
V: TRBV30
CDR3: CAWSLKTGGSNQPQHF
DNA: TGTGCCTGGAGTCTTAAAACAGGGGGCAGCAATCAGCCCCAGCATTTT

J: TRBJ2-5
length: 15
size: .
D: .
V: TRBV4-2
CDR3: CASSRGGAGAETQYF
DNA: TGTGCCAGCAGCCGGGGGGGGGCAGGGGCTGAGACCCAGTACTTC

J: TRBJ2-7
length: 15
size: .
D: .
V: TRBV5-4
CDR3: CASSLDPGTGYEQYF
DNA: TGTGCCAGCAGCTTGGATCCGGGTACTGGCTACGAGCAGTACTTC

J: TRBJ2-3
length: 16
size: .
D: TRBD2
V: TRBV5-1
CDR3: CASSLGGLASTDTQYF
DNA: TGCGCCAGCAGCTTGGGGGGACTAGCAAGCACAGATACGCAGTATTTT